This TCR beta chain appears in the sequencing data of a study of T cell changes during pregnancy in multiple sclerosis (dated by TCRdb to the late 2010s). With respect to the entire study: The study examined how the T cell repertoire changed over the course of pregnancy in women with multiple sclerosis.

About this clone: Its antigen is currently not known. Base qualities are missing; no much larger clone stands one base away.

The CDR3, from cysteine to phenylalanine, totals 18 residues. Kept here is only the CDR3 DNA, which spans 54 bases and is read in frame from base 1. V and J lose 1 base and 0 bases, and a span of 13 bases separates them. The germline V gene specifies MNHNS as CDR1 and SASEGT as CDR2. The library was prepared using the immunoSEQ multiplex PCR assay. TCRdb obtained this table from immuneACCESS and retained in-frame rearrangements with V and J assigned. These tables miss some clones; where compared with another copy, unresolved V genes account for less than half of the shortfall, and the remainder is unexplained. This sample holds 100,000 or so clones; 85% to 95% were observed only once. In total, the top ten clones hold roughly 0.95% of the sample.

Sequences were derived from peripheral blood, sampled after pregnancy. The rearranged segments are TRBV6-1 and TRBJ2-6; the D segment could be TRBD1, given 5 matching bases. The receptor was isolated from a female donor with multiple sclerosis, enrolled in a pregnancy study. DNA sequence: TGTGCCAGCAGTGAAGGGTCTACAGGCTACTCTGGGGCCAACGTCCTGACTTTC. Translation gives CASSEGSTGYSGANVLTF.